The 30 T cell receptor beta chains in this list originate from one sample, sequenced in a study of response to subunit inactivated influenza vaccine. TCRdb processed the RT-PCR reads anew with MiXCR; each CDR3 protein has one entry. The table lists more than 700,000 distinct CDR3 sequences, over 20% of them singletons. The sample was PBMCs from blood, taken 4 to 6 days after vaccination. Receptors were obtained from a man aged 50 to 59 who received an inactivated influenza vaccine.

V and J are TRBV7-9 and TRBJ2-5; D remains ambiguous. Germline lookup yields CDR1 SEHNR and CDR2 FQNEAQ (reference sequence). CDR3 length: 15 residues. Trimming left V 5 bases short and J 1 base short, with 14 bases between. In DNA form, the CDR3 reads TGTGCCAGCAGCCCCGCCGGGCCCGCCCAAGAGACCCAGTACTTC. It is translated as CASSPAGPAQETQYF.

The chain links TRBV5-6 to TRBJ1-5; 9 bases agree with TRBD1. Germline V gene data show CDR1 as SGHDT and CDR2 as YYEEEE. After removal of 4 bases from V and 3 bases from J, the junction contained 14 bases not matched to a gene. The CDR3 has 18 residues. CDR3 protein: CASSGGGRDRVSNQPQHF. CDR3 bases: TGTGCCAGCAGCGGGGGAGGTCGGGACAGGGTCTCCAATCAGCCCCAGCATTTT.

The genes are TRBV7-2 and TRBJ2-3; TRBD1 aligns across 7 bases. The CDR3 extends over 15 amino acids. Germline CDR1 and CDR2: SGHTA and FQGNSA. The trim removed 6 bases at V and 7 bases at J, leaving 13 bases unmatched. In DNA, the CDR3 is TGTGCCAGCAGTCGTGACAGGGTTGGTTTGAATACGCAGTATTTT. Its protein product is CASSRDRVGLNTQYF.

The chain uses TRBV20-1 and TRBJ2-7; D might be TRBD1 or TRBD2, each matching 5 bases. The length of the CDR3 is 16 residues. V lost 1 base, J lost 2 bases, and 18 bases lay in between. Germline values: CDR1 DFQATT, CDR2 SNEGSKA (reference sequence). CDR3 sequence reads: CSARALRAGDPYEQYF. CDR3 nucleotides: TGCAGTGCTAGAGCTTTAAGGGCCGGGGACCCCTACGAGCAGTACTTC.

V and J are TRBV23-1 and TRBJ1-4; perhaps TRBD1 as D (5 bases). TRBV23-1 falls under the ORF class, with uncertain function. The CDR3 length is 17 residues. Between the trimmed V and J ends, which lost 11 bases and 1 base, there was a span of 23 bases. The CDR3: CAGGAGLHFGTNEKLFF. CDR3 sequence (DNA): TGCGCCGGGGGAGCCGGATTGCATTTTGGAACTAATGAAAAACTGTTTTTT.

This clonotype was seen many times. The chain employs TRBV28 and TRBJ2-7; D is possibly TRBD2 (6 bases). V lost 7 bases and J 4 bases, leaving 17 bases between the germline ends. Germline V gives CDR1 MDHEN, CDR2 SYDVKM. The CDR3 is 14 residues long. The CDR3 region has the DNA TGTGCCAGCAACGTACCGGGACTTTCATACGAGCAGTACTTC. This encodes CASNVPGLSYEQYF. The entire variable domain, with the rest obtained from reference TRBV28 and TRBJ2-7, is as follows: DVKVTQSSRYLVKRTGEKVFLECVQDMDHENMFWYRQDPGLGLRLIYFSYDVKMKEKGDIPEGYSVSREKKERFSLILESASTNQTSMYLCASNVPGLSYEQYFGPGTRLTVT.

The chain recombines TRBV20-1 with TRBJ2-3, with TRBD2 identical over 8 bases. Unmatched junction bases numbered 0, after V lost 5 bases and J lost 8 bases. Germline V lookup: CDR1 DFQATT, CDR2 SNEGSKA (reference sequence). CDR3 length equals 10 residues. The CDR3 DNA is TGCAGTGCTGCGGGGGGTACGCAGTATTTT. It specifies CSAAGGTQYF.

This clonotype has at least ten counts. V usage is TRBV6-5 and J usage is TRBJ2-2, with D unresolved. Trimming shortened V by 4 bases and J by 2 bases, and 11 bases separated the two germline ends. The CDR3 runs to 15 residues. Looked up from germline, CDR1 is MNHEY and CDR2 is SVGAGI. The CDR3 spells CASSLDRENTGELFF. CDR3 bases: TGTGCCAGCAGTTTAGACCGAGAAAACACCGGGGAGCTGTTTTTT.

V usage is TRBV19 and J usage is TRBJ2-1, with 7 bases lining up with TRBD2. The trim removed 3 bases at V and 4 bases at J, leaving 9 bases unmatched. The CDR3 runs to 16 residues. The germline V gene has CDR1 LNHDA and CDR2 SQIVND (reference sequence). Here the CDR3 reads CASSMEVAGAYNEQFF. CDR3 DNA sequence: TGTGCCAGTAGTATGGAGGTAGCGGGCGCTTACAATGAGCAGTTCTTC. The full variable domain, in which reference TRBV19 and TRBJ2-1 provide the parts outside the CDR3, is DGGITQSPKYLFRKEGQNVTLSCEQNLNHDAMYWYRQDPGQGLRLIYYSQIVNDFQKGDIAEGYSVSREKKESFPLTVTSAQKNPTAFYLCASSMEVAGAYNEQFFGPGTRLTVL.

A few counts support this clonotype. The CDR3 loop reads CASSLTLTGINEQYF. Written as DNA, the CDR3 is TGTGCCAGCAGTTTAACACTGACAGGGATCAACGAGCAGTACTTC. This chain joins TRBV28 and TRBJ2-7; 7 bases line up with TRBD1. The CDR3 sequence is 15 residues long. Germline CDR1 and CDR2: MDHEN and SYDVKM. The J segment lost 5 bases and the V segment lost 2 bases, leaving 9 bases of the junction unmatched.

The chain joins TRBV7-2 to TRBJ2-7, with D uncertain. This CDR3 is 13 amino acids long. CDR1 SGHTA and CDR2 FQGNSA come from the germline V gene. V dropped 1 base and J dropped 7 bases, with 11 bases sitting between them. The CDR3 region has the DNA TGTGCCAGCAGCTTAGAAGGACCTCGGGAGCAGTACTTC. This translates into CASSLEGPREQYF.

The chain carries TRBV7-9 and TRBJ1-4; the D is unclear. Germline CDR1 SEHNR, CDR2 FQNEAQ (reference sequence). The ends were cut back, 5 bases at V and 3 bases at J, with 16 bases in the middle. The CDR3 consists of 16 residues. CDR3 sequence (DNA): TGTGCCAGCAGCCCGCTGGGAACTAGGGCTAATGAAAAACTGTTTTTT. Protein product: CASSPLGTRANEKLFF. Complete variable domain (other parts from reference TRBV7-9 and TRBJ1-4): DTGVSQNPRHKITKRGQNVTFRCDPISEHNRLYWYRQTLGQGPEFLTYFQNEAQLEKSRLLSDRFSAERPKGSFSTLEIQRTEQGDSAMYLCASSPLGTRANEKLFFGSGTQLSVL.

This clonotype was counted at least ten times. CDR3 amino acids: CATSKWGYEQYF. Here the CDR3 DNA reads TGTGCCACCAGCAAGTGGGGCTACGAGCAGTACTTC. This sequence joins TRBV15 and TRBJ2-7; D is ambiguous. Trimming took off 4 bases at V and 3 bases at J, with 7 bases between the two ends. The CDR3 extends over 12 amino acids. Germline lookup yields CDR1 LNHNV and CDR2 YYDKDF (reference sequence).

The DNA of the CDR3 is TGTGCCAGCAGCGTAGGTGGGGACAGAATTTACGAGCAGTACTTC. Its protein product is CASSVGGDRIYEQYF. The rearrangement uses TRBV9 and TRBJ2-7; 7 bases agree with TRBD1. The V gene's germline CDR1 is SGDLS and CDR2 YYNGEE. The CDR3 consists of 15 residues. V lost 0 bases, J lost 4 bases, and 7 bases stayed unmatched.

This rearrangement joins TRBV6-2 or TRBV6-3 to TRBJ1-1; 8 bases agree with TRBD1. The CDR3 contains 16 residues. V lost 2 bases, J lost 5 bases, and 10 bases stayed unmatched. CDR1 is MNHEY, CDR2 SVGEGT, per germline. In DNA form, the CDR3 reads TGTGCCAGCAGTTACCCAGGGGGCACGAGGAGGACTGAAGCTTTCTTT. It codes for CASSYPGGTRRTEAFF.

This clonotype was counted many times. V is TRBV6-2 or TRBV6-3 and J is TRBJ2-1, with 15 bases that match TRBD2. The CDR3 consists of 21 residues. Germline loops: CDR1 MNHEY, CDR2 SVGEGT. V dropped 7 bases and J dropped 0; count of bases not matched to a gene: 16. This chain's CDR3 is CASTKWGLGTSGRSSYNEQFF. CDR3 nucleotides: TGTGCCAGCACCAAGTGGGGGTTAGGGACTAGCGGGAGGAGCTCCTACAATGAGCAGTTCTTC.

This sequence joins TRBV12-3 or TRBV12-4 and TRBJ2-3, with 8 bases matching TRBD2. Losses at the gene ends were 3 bases for V and 3 bases for J; bases not matched to a gene: 5. The CDR3 is 15 amino acids. This CDR3 reads CASSFTGGRTDTQYF. In DNA, the CDR3 is TGTGCCAGCAGTTTTACGGGGGGGCGGACAGATACGCAGTATTTT.

In its sample, this clonotype was seen many times. V and J are TRBV20-1 and TRBJ2-7, with D perhaps matching TRBD2 (5 bases). V gave up 1 base and J gave up 7 bases, with 8 bases separating them. CDR1 is DFQATT, CDR2 SNEGSKA, per germline (reference sequence). CDR3 size: 11 residues. The CDR3 loop is CSARGGWEQYF. For the CDR3, the DNA is TGCAGTGCTAGAGGCGGGTGGGAGCAGTACTTC.

This clonotype came up many times. The chain recombines TRBV20-1 with TRBJ1-5; TRBD1 matches 7 bases. The germline CDR1 and CDR2 sequences are DFQATT and SNEGSKA (reference sequence). J gave up 5 bases and V 0 bases, and 13 bases lay outside the gene matches. This CDR3 comprises 17 residues. The DNA for the CDR3 is TGCAGTGCTAGAGATCGGACAGGTTCTGCCTCTGATCAGCCCCAGCATTTT. It yields the protein CSARDRTGSASDQPQHF.

The J gene is TRBJ1-1, the V gene TRBV5-1; a possible D gene is TRBD1 (6 bases). The CDR3 is made up of 15 amino acids. V lost 4 bases and J 1 base, leaving 14 bases between the germline ends. Per the germline V gene, CDR1 is SGHRS and CDR2 is YFSETQ. The DNA for the CDR3 is TGCGCCAGCAGCCAGCCCAGGGGCAAGAACACTGAAGCTTTCTTT. It is translated as CASSQPRGKNTEAFF.

The chain has TRBV5-1 and TRBJ2-7; unclear D gene. Germline V gives CDR1 SGHRS, CDR2 YFSETQ. Trimming removed 4 bases at V and 2 bases at J, with 13 bases between. The CDR3 loop spans 14 amino acids. The CDR3 nucleotides read TGCGCCAGCAGCGCAGGCGTTAGCACCTACGAGCAGTACTTC. It is translated as CASSAGVSTYEQYF.

The chain couples TRBV10-2 to TRBJ2-1, with D possibly being TRBD2 (5 bases). The V gene's germline CDR1 is WSHSY and CDR2 SAAADI. This CDR3 has 11 residues. Deletions cut 4 bases from V and 10 bases from J, with 8 bases between. CDR3 nucleotide sequence: TGCGCCAGCAGTGGCGGGTCCGAGCAGTTCTTC. Translated, it gives CASSGGSEQFF.

The V call is TRBV5-6, the J call TRBJ1-1; no reliable D call. The V and J ends lost 2 bases and 0 bases respectively, with 14 bases between them. This CDR3 region has 16 residues. The germline V gene encodes CDR1 SGHDT and CDR2 YYEEEE. The CDR3, as DNA: TGTGCCAGCAGCTTTGACACGAGTTCCGTGAACACTGAAGCTTTCTTT. Translation gives CASSFDTSSVNTEAFF.

This clonotype was detected only a few times. The chain uses TRBV4-1 and TRBJ2-6; D is undetermined. This CDR3 contains 12 residues. CDR1 is MGHRA and CDR2 is YSYEKL in the germline V gene. The V gene lost 7 bases and the J gene lost 3 bases, with 4 bases spanning the gap. CDR3 sequence (DNA): TGCGCCAGCAAAGGTGGGGCCAACGTCCTGACTTTC. Translation gives CASKGGANVLTF.

This clonotype was seen repeatedly, ten times or more. This chain joins TRBV27 and TRBJ2-7, with D perhaps TRBD2 (5 bases). The length of the CDR3 is 17 residues. V dropped 4 bases and J dropped 0 bases, with 19 bases sitting between them. Per the germline V gene, CDR1 is MNHEY and CDR2 is SMNVEV (reference sequence). The CDR3 region is CASSSLGSPGSSYEQYF. CDR3 in DNA: TGTGCCAGCAGTTCATTAGGGTCCCCGGGGAGCTCCTACGAGCAGTACTTC.

This clonotype appeared a few times. The rearrangement joins TRBV11-2 to TRBJ2-1; TRBD2 aligns across 9 bases. CDR3 size: 15 residues. V lost 2 bases to trimming and J lost 3 bases; unmatched junction nucleotides: 2. CDR1 and CDR2 (germline): SGHAT, FQNNGV. The CDR3 sequence is CASSLRLADYNEQFF. CDR3 in DNA: TGTGCCAGCAGCTTACGACTAGCGGACTACAATGAGCAGTTCTTC.

In this sample, this clonotype turned up a few times. The chain carries TRBV6-5 and TRBJ1-2, with D unclear. Germline-derived CDR1 and CDR2 are MNHEY and SVGAGI. V gave up 4 bases and J gave up 8 bases, with 14 bases separating them. This CDR3 has 13 residues. CDR3 in amino acids: CASSFSGGRGYTF. CDR3 bases: TGTGCCAGCAGTTTCTCCGGTGGTAGGGGCTACACCTTC.

In DNA, the CDR3 is TGTGCCAGCAGCTCGAGAATCCAAGGACAGGGGCTAAAATACAATGAGCAGTTCTTC. Protein sequence: CASSSRIQGQGLKYNEQFF. The gene calls are TRBV11-1 and TRBJ2-1; 9 nucleotides agree with TRBD1. CDR1 SGHAT and CDR2 FQDESV come from the germline V gene (reference sequence). This CDR3 is built from 19 residues. V shed 4 bases, J shed 4 bases, and the junction held 17 bases outside the gene matches. The full variable domain, completed using reference TRBV11-1 and TRBJ2-1, is EAEVAQSPRYKITEKSQAVAFWCDPISGHATLYWYRQILGQGPELLVQFQDESVVDDSQLPKDRFSAERLKGVDSTLKIQPAELGDSAMYLCASSSRIQGQGLKYNEQFFGPGTRLTVL.

The gene calls are TRBV7-8 and TRBJ1-5; D may be TRBD1 (5 bases). CDR3 size: 14 residues. Germline V gene lookup returns CDR1 SGHVS and CDR2 FQNEAQ. In nucleotides, the CDR3 is TGTGCAACCCGACAGAGTTATAGCAATCAGCCCCAGCATTTT. Its translation is CATRQSYSNQPQHF. Full variable domain (outside the CDR3, taken from reference TRBV7-8 and TRBJ1-5): GAGVSQSPRYKVAKRGQDVALRCDPISGHVSLFWYQQALGQGPEFLTYFQNEAQLDKSGLPSDRFFAERPEGSVSTLKIQRTQQEDSAVYLCATRQSYSNQPQHFGDGTRLSIL.

The rearrangement links TRBV5-1 to TRBJ2-1, with a weak D call TRBD2 (6 bases). V lost 4 bases and J 10 bases, leaving 18 bases between the germline ends. The CDR3 consists of 14 residues. Germline lookup yields CDR1 SGHRS and CDR2 YFSETQ. The CDR3 sequence: CASSAGPSGGEQFF. CDR3 bases: TGCGCCAGCAGCGCCGGACCCAGTGGGGGGGAGCAGTTCTTC.